Below, 18 T cell receptor beta chains from the same sample are listed, as sequenced in a study of beta chain features in type 1 diabetes. Since all of the isolated RNA was reverse transcribed, expressed TCRB transcripts were what got sequenced. TCRdb keeps only in-frame clones here, not all; method: immunoSEQ multiplex PCR. The data contain 300,000 to 450,000 clones, about 18% of them singletons. Sequencing used naive CD4+ T cells from blood. These TCRs come from a woman aged 18-29 years in good health.

Comments on this clone: The sample has other DNA sequences that encode this CDR3 too. The V gene is TRBV5-1, the J gene TRBJ2-3; the match to TRBD1 covers 7 bases. The CDR3 has 14 amino acids. The junction had 3 bases not matched to a gene; V was cut back by 4 bases and J by 1 base. Germline assignment: CDR1 SGHRS and CDR2 YFSETQ. CDR3 DNA: TGCGCCAGCAGCCCCGGACAGGGCACAGATACGCAGTATTTT. This codes for CASSPGQGTDTQYF.

The chain combines TRBV19 with TRBJ1-6, with unresolved D. Germline V CDR1 and CDR2: LNHDA, SQIVND (reference sequence). V dropped 5 bases and J dropped 7 bases, with 12 bases sitting between them. This CDR3 comprises 14 residues. The CDR3 spells CASSERRQNSPLHF. DNA for the CDR3: TGTGCCAGTAGTGAAAGGAGGCAAAATTCACCCCTCCACTTT. The full variable domain, in which reference TRBV19 and TRBJ1-6 provide the parts outside the CDR3, is DGGITQSPKYLFRKEGQNVTLSCEQNLNHDAMYWYRQDPGQGLRLIYYSQIVNDFQKGDIAEGYSVSREKKESFPLTVTSAQKNPTAFYLCASSERRQNSPLHFGNGTRLTVT.

This rearrangement joins TRBV4-2 to TRBJ2-7, with D possibly being TRBD2 (6 bases). V was pared by 0 bases and J by 5 bases, with 17 bases between. From germline, CDR1 is LGHNA and CDR2 YNFKEQ. This CDR3 spans 16 amino acids. In nucleotides, the CDR3 is TGTGCCAGCAGCCAAGATGTGGGGCGGAGGGGCCACGAGCAGTACTTC. The encoded protein is CASSQDVGRRGHEQYF.

This chain uses TRBV4-1 with TRBJ2-7; 7 nucleotides match TRBD1. With 2 bases clipped from V and 1 base from J, the junction kept 5 bases outside the gene matches. CDR3 length: 15 residues. Germline CDR1 and CDR2: MGHRA and YSYEKL. CDR3 protein: CASSQRTGGSYEQYF. The CDR3 coding sequence is TGCGCCAGCAGCCAACGGACAGGAGGTTCCTACGAGCAGTACTTC.

Only a few counts were recorded for this clone. Other nucleotide sequences from this sample produce the same CDR3. J is TRBJ2-5 and V is TRBV5-1; no firm D call. Germline V gene data show CDR1 as SGHRS and CDR2 as YFSETQ. This CDR3 has 14 residues. V dropped 0 bases and J dropped 1 base, with 7 bases sitting between them. The CDR3 region is CASSLGQFQETQYF. The CDR3, as DNA: TGCGCCAGCAGCTTGGGGCAATTCCAAGAGACCCAGTACTTC.

The genes are TRBV9 and TRBJ2-2; a weak D match, TRBD2 (7 bases). Germline CDR1 reads SGDLS; CDR2 reads YYNGEE. V lost 0 bases, J lost 4 bases, and 16 bases lay in between. This CDR3 has 17 residues. The CDR3 sequence is CASSVELGGRGTGELFF. In DNA form, the CDR3 reads TGTGCCAGCAGCGTAGAGTTGGGGGGGCGTGGCACCGGGGAGCTGTTTTTT.

A remark on this clone: Other nucleotide sequences from this sample produce the same CDR3. The chain employs TRBV5-1 and TRBJ1-5, with no clear D. Germline loops: CDR1 SGHRS, CDR2 YFSETQ. Trimming stripped 0 bases from V and 1 base from J, with 8 bases between. The CDR3 contains 15 residues. CDR3 DNA sequence: TGCGCCAGCAGCTTGGCCAGCGGGAGCAATCAGCCCCAGCATTTT. Translated, it gives CASSLASGSNQPQHF.

This clone has only a few counts. This chain uses TRBV5-1 with TRBJ2-3; 7 bases agree with TRBD1. CDR1 and CDR2 from the germline V gene are SGHRS and YFSETQ. J gave up 3 bases and V 5 bases, and 6 bases lay outside the gene matches. CDR3 length equals 14 residues. CDR3 region: CASSPRGSTDTQYF. Here the CDR3 DNA reads TGCGCCAGCAGTCCCAGGGGGTCGACAGATACGCAGTATTTT. The variable domain in full, completed from reference TRBV5-1 and TRBJ2-3, reads KAGVTQTPRYLIKTRGQQVTLSCSPISGHRSVSWYQQTPGQGLQFLFEYFSETQRNKGNFPGRFSGRQFSNSRSEMNVSTLELGDSALYLCASSPRGSTDTQYFGPGTRLTVL.

The CDR3 protein is CASGDRGRTEAFF. Here the CDR3 DNA reads TGCGCCAGCGGCGACAGGGGGCGGACTGAAGCTTTCTTT. The J gene is TRBJ1-1, the V gene TRBV5-1; TRBD1 matches at 10 bases. This CDR3 region has 13 residues. Germline CDR1 SGHRS, CDR2 YFSETQ. The V segment lost 7 bases and the J segment 5 bases; nucleotides outside the gene matches: 5.

This clone was observed a handful of times. The genes are TRBV28 and TRBJ2-7; 9 positions match TRBD1. The CDR3 is made up of 17 amino acids. Per the germline V gene, CDR1 is MDHEN and CDR2 is SYDVKM. Unmatched junction bases numbered 13, after V lost 3 bases and J lost 4 bases. The CDR3 DNA sequence: TGTGCCAGCAGTTTCCGTACAGGGGGCGCGAGCATTTACGAGCAGTACTTC. Translation gives CASSFRTGGASIYEQYF.

V is TRBV7-2 and J is TRBJ1-2, with D hard to call. Trimming stripped 7 bases from V and 8 bases from J, with 14 bases between. The CDR3 contains 12 residues. Per germline, CDR1 SGHTA and CDR2 FQGNSA. The CDR3: CASTLAGPGYTF. As DNA, the CDR3 is TGTGCCAGCACCCTTGCGGGCCCCGGCTACACCTTC.

This clone was seen more than once but under ten times. J is TRBJ1-5 and V is TRBV6-6; D is ambiguous. The V gene lost 0 bases and the J gene lost 4 bases, with 7 bases spanning the gap. This CDR3 spans 14 amino acids. CDR1 MNHNY and CDR2 SVGAGI come from the germline V gene (reference sequence). The CDR3 region has the DNA TGTGCCAGCAGTTACTCGGCCCAAAATCAGCCCCAGCATTTT. It translates to CASSYSAQNQPQHF.

The V gene is TRBV5-4, the J gene TRBJ2-1; TRBD2 aligns across 13 bases. Germline trimming cut 3 bases from V and 0 bases from J; bases unmatched to any gene: 0. The CDR3 consists of 16 residues. In germline, CDR1 is SGHNT, CDR2 YYREEE (reference sequence). The CDR3 DNA is TGTGCCAGCAGCTGGACTAGCGGGAGCTCCTACAATGAGCAGTTCTTC. Protein sequence: CASSWTSGSSYNEQFF.

This sequence joins TRBV7-9 and TRBJ2-1; 9 nucleotides line up with TRBD1. Germline CDR1 is SEHNR and CDR2 is FQNEAQ (reference sequence). The CDR3 runs 15 residues. The trim removed 7 bases at V and 6 bases at J, leaving 10 bases unmatched. The DNA of the CDR3 is TGTGCCAGCACCACCACAGGGGGCGCTTTCAATGAGCAGTTCTTC. Translating gives CASTTTGGAFNEQFF.

The CDR3 DNA reads TGTGCCAGTAGTAGTCCGGAGTCATTGGGCTACACCTTC. Amino acids: CASSSPESLGYTF. The rearrangement links TRBV19 to TRBJ1-2; D is undetermined. Germline CDR1 is LNHDA and CDR2 is SQIVND (reference sequence). Trimming took 4 bases from V and 8 from J, leaving 14 bases between them. CDR3 size: 13 residues.

This clone occurred a few times. The chain has TRBV6-6 and TRBJ2-3; 9 bases agree with TRBD2. Looked up from germline, CDR1 is MNHNY and CDR2 is SVGAGI (reference sequence). CDR3 length: 16 residues. Germline trimming cut 0 bases from V and 2 bases from J; bases unmatched to any gene: 3. CDR3 loop: CASSYSLAGFTDTQYF. The CDR3 DNA is TGTGCCAGCAGTTACTCCCTAGCGGGATTCACAGATACGCAGTATTTT.

The V and J genes are TRBV5-4 and TRBJ1-2; possibly TRBD1 for D (5 bases). Germline loops: CDR1 SGHNT, CDR2 YYREEE (reference sequence). This CDR3 is 13 amino acids long. V lost 2 bases to trimming and J lost 8 bases, with 13 bases between them. Written as DNA, the CDR3 is TGTGCCAGCAGCTTCAGGGAAACGTACGGCTACACCTTC. This encodes CASSFRETYGYTF.

The rearrangement links TRBV9 to TRBJ1-2; D is unclear. CDR1 is SGDLS and CDR2 is YYNGEE in the germline V gene. Trimming removed 0 bases at V and 5 bases at J, with 5 bases between. This CDR3 comprises 12 residues. In nucleotides, the CDR3 is TGTGCCAGCAGCGTAGACGGTTATGGCTACACCTTC. It is translated as CASSVDGYGYTF.